Listed below are T cell receptor beta chains from one sample, sequenced in a study of blood T cell repertoires in COVID-19. Method: immunoSEQ multiplex PCR; TCRdb's copy keeps in-frame clones and lacks some. The data show over 150,000 clones, around 94% seen once. The specimen was peripheral blood. Receptors originate from a man in his thirties or forties with COVID-19, enrolled during active disease. CDR3s include the opening cysteine and the closing phenylalanine or tryptophan. The D gene is left open where the match is weak. Clone size is not always given. Where it is, it says once, few, many or a class for expanded clones.

TRBJ1-1 - - TRBV11-1 15 TGTGCCAGCAGCTTAGGGATAGGGAGGAACACTGAAGCTTTCTTT CASSLGIGRNTEAFF
TRBJ1-6 - - TRBV4-1 18 TGCGCCAGCAGCCAAGGGGGAAGGGGCGCGAGCTATAATTCACCCCTCCACTTT CASSQGGRGASYNSPLHF
TRBJ2-5 - TRBD2 TRBV3-1/TRBV3-2 15 TGTGCCAGCAGCCTGGGACTAGCGGGGCAAGAGACCCAGTACTTC CASSLGLAGQETQYF
TRBJ1-5 - - TRBV29-1 13 TGCAGCGTCGCCGGGACACCAAATCAGCCCCAGCATTTT CSVAGTPNQPQHF
TRBJ1-2 - TRBD1 TRBV18 13 TGTGCCAGCTCACCACCTACAGGGGCCGGCTACACCTTC CASSPPTGAGYTF
TRBJ1-6 - TRBD1 TRBV27 16 TGTGCCAGCAGTCTTAGACAGGGCTCCTATAATTCACCCCTCCACTTT CASSLRQGSYNSPLHF
TRBJ1-1 - TRBD1 TRBV2 16 TGTGCCAGCATGGCGGGACAGGGGGCTTTCGGCACTGAAGCTTTCTTT CASMAGQGAFGTEAFF
TRBJ1-3 - - TRBV9 17 TGTGCCAGCAGCGTAGGGGAGGAGGTCCCCTCTGGAAACACCATATATTTT CASSVGEEVPSGNTIYF
TRBJ2-7 - - TRBV5-1 16 TGCGCCAGCAGCTTGAGACAGTCTATAATCTCCTACGAGCAGTACTTC CASSLRQSIISYEQYF
TRBJ2-7 - TRBD1 TRBV5-1 16 TGCGCCAGCAGCGCGCAAGGGACAGATGCCTCCTACGAGCAGTACTTC CASSAQGTDASYEQYF
TRBJ2-2 - TRBD1 TRBV9 15 TGTGCCAGCAGCGTAACCGGACAGGGTGCCGGGGAGCTGTTTTTT CASSVTGQGAGELFF
TRBJ1-2 - - TRBV14 14 TGTGCCAGCAGCCAAGTCTCAGGGGTAAATGGCTACACCTTC CASSQVSGVNGYTF
TRBJ2-7 - - TRBV9 14 TGTGCCAGCAGCCCCCGGGACTCCCGTTTAGGGCAGTACTTC CASSPRDSRLGQYF
TRBJ2-1 - TRBD2 TRBV5-1 15 TGCGCCAGCAGCTTGGGACTAGCCACCTACAATGAGCAGTTCTTC CASSLGLATYNEQFF
TRBJ2-2 - - TRBV5-1 13 TGCGCCAGCAGCTCCCACGCAGGGTGGGAGCTGTTTTTT CASSSHAGWELFF
TRBJ2-4 - TRBD1 TRBV5-6 17 TGTGCCAGCAGCTCCTGGACAGGGAGGATAGCCAAAAACATTCAGTACTTC CASSSWTGRIAKNIQYF
TRBJ2-3 - TRBD2 TRBV6-6 15 TGTGCCAGCGCGTCTAGTAGCGGGGGATCAGATACGCAGTATTTT CASASSSGGSDTQYF
TRBJ1-2 - - TRBV12-3/TRBV12-4 11 TGTGCCAGCAGCAGGGGCGGAGGCTACACCTTC CASSRGGGYTF
TRBJ1-1 - - TRBV10-2 14 TGCGCCAGCAGTGTGCAGGAAGGGGGCACTGAAGCTTTCTTT CASSVQEGGTEAFF
TRBJ1-4 - - TRBV2 12 TGTGCCAGCAGTCCTTCGGGTGAAAAACTGTTTTTT CASSPSGEKLFF
TRBJ1-5 - - TRBV6-5 12 TGTGCCAGCAGTCAGCGAAATCAGCCCCAGCATTTT CASSQRNQPQHF
TRBJ1-4 once - TRBV2 13 TGTGCCAGCAGGAGAGACACGGGAGAAAAACTGTTTTTT CASRRDTGEKLFF
TRBJ1-2 - - TRBV9 12 TGTGCCAGCAGCGTAGGACAGTATGGCTACACCTTC CASSVGQYGYTF
TRBJ2-7 - TRBD1 TRBV5-4 15 TGTGCCAGCAGCACCGGGACAGGGGGTGGCTACGAGCAGTACTTC CASSTGTGGGYEQYF
TRBJ1-2 - - TRBV19 11 TGTGCCAGTGAGGTCGGGTATGGCTACACCTTC CASEVGYGYTF
TRBJ2-2 once TRBD2 TRBV14 16 TGTGCCAGCAGTCTCCTGACTAGCAGTATCACCGGGGAGCTGTTTTTT CASSLLTSSITGELFF
TRBJ2-5 - TRBD1 TRBV24-1 15 TGTGCCACCAGTGACAGGACAGGGGGTCAAGAGACCCAGTACTTC CATSDRTGGQETQYF
TRBJ1-6 - TRBD1 TRBV5-1 17 TGCGCCAGCAGCTTCTCAGGGGACAGGCAATATAATTCACCCCTCCACTTT CASSFSGDRQYNSPLHF
TRBJ1-4 - TRBD1 TRBV5-5 15 TGTGCCAGCAGCTGGGGCGGACAGGTAGATGAAAAACTGTTTTTT CASSWGGQVDEKLFF
TRBJ2-7 - TRBD1 TRBV7-9 15 TGTGCCAGCGCCAACGCGGGGACAGGAGCCTACGAGCAGTACTTC CASANAGTGAYEQYF
TRBJ2-3 once - TRBV5-4 15 TGTGCCAGCAGCTTGGAGGGGCTGGGCTCAGATACGCAGTATTTT CASSLEGLGSDTQYF
TRBJ2-5 - TRBD1 TRBV5-1 14 TGCGCCAGCAGCTTTCAGGGGGATGAGGAGACCCAGTACTTC CASSFQGDEETQYF
TRBJ2-2 - - TRBV11-2 15 TGTGCCAGCAGCTTCAACAGCGGGAACACCGGGGAGCTGTTTTTT CASSFNSGNTGELFF
TRBJ1-2 once - TRBV19 14 TGTGCCAGTAGTGTGACAGAAACCACCTATGGCTACACCTTC CASSVTETTYGYTF
TRBJ2-7 - - TRBV4-1 13 TGCGCCAGCAGCCAACTGGACAACTACGAGCAGTACTTC CASSQLDNYEQYF
TRBJ1-5 - - TRBV7-9 15 TGTGCCAGCAGCAGAGGGGACAATAGCAATCAGCCCCAGCATTTT CASSRGDNSNQPQHF
TRBJ1-2 once TRBD1 TRBV30 14 TGTGCCTCACAGGGGTTAGAGTCTAACTATGGCTACACCTTC CASQGLESNYGYTF
TRBJ1-4 - - TRBV4-1 17 TGCGCCAGCAGCCAGGGGAGGGATTCGGGGTCGTATGAAAAACTGTTTTTT CASSQGRDSGSYEKLFF
TRBJ1-2 - - TRBV3-1/TRBV3-2 13 TGTGCCAGCAGCCAAGACGGTAACCGGGGCTACACCTTC CASSQDGNRGYTF
TRBJ1-4 - - TRBV11-2 16 TGTGCCAGCAGCCCAAGCTCCGGGGAGCCGAATGAAAAACTGTTTTTT CASSPSSGEPNEKLFF
TRBJ1-1 once - TRBV29-1 13 TGCAGCGTTGAATCAGGGCGAGACACTGAAGCTTTCTTT CSVESGRDTEAFF
TRBJ2-7 - TRBD2 TRBV3-1/TRBV3-2 17 TGTGCCAGCAGCCAAGATCTCGGGCTAGCGGGGGGTCACGAGCAGTACTTC CASSQDLGLAGGHEQYF
TRBJ2-2 once - TRBV10-1 16 TGCGCCAGCAGTGAGACCGGCAGGGGCTGGACCGGGGAGCTGTTTTTT CASSETGRGWTGELFF
TRBJ1-1 - - TRBV12-3/TRBV12-4 13 TGTGCCAGCAGAGGTGACGGGGGGACTGAAGCTTTCTTT CASRGDGGTEAFF
TRBJ2-7 - TRBD1 TRBV14 13 TGTGCCAGCAGCCAAGACAGGGGGTACGAGCAGTACTTC CASSQDRGYEQYF
TRBJ1-2 - TRBD1 TRBV2 14 TGTGCCAGCACCATCGGACAGGGTATCTATGGCTACACCTTC CASTIGQGIYGYTF
TRBJ2-7 - - TRBV27 13 TGTGCCAGCAGCCCGAGTGCCAGGGCCGAGCAGTACTTC CASSPSARAEQYF
TRBJ1-1 - - TRBV4-1 14 TGCGCCAGCAGCCCGGAGACAGGGAACACTGAAGCTTTCTTT CASSPETGNTEAFF
TRBJ1-1 once - TRBV6-5 13 TGTGCCAGCGGCCTGGCCTTGAACACTGAAGCTTTCTTT CASGLALNTEAFF
TRBJ1-1 - TRBD1 TRBV18 14 TGTGCCAGCTCTCCGGACAGGGGAGCCACTGAAGCTTTCTTT CASSPDRGATEAFF
TRBJ2-7 - TRBD1 TRBV5-6 16 TGTGCCAGCAGCTCTACGGGACAGGATTTCTCCTACGAGCAGTACTTC CASSSTGQDFSYEQYF
TRBJ1-6 - TRBD1 TRBV5-1 15 TGCGCCAGCAGCTTGGGTCAGGGGGTGACTTCACCCCTCCACTTT CASSLGQGVTSPLHF